This is a list of T cell receptor beta chains from one sample in a study of cytomegalovirus exposure and HLA in healthy donors. Profiled with immunoSEQ multiplex PCR; TCRdb holds only in-frame clones, not every one. The sample has 100,000 to 150,000 clones, 75% to 80% seen once. Sequencing was performed on PBMCs. The receptor set was obtained from a woman aged 55 to 70 in good health and CMV-seronegative. The CDR3 runs from the conserved cysteine through the conserved F or W. The D gene is left open where the match is weak. Clone size is shown for a subset of rows, as once, few, many or a class of expanded clone.

V,size,D,J,CDR3,DNA
TRBV14,NA,NA,TRBJ2-2,CASSAWGGLSGELFF,TGTGCCAGCAGCGCCTGGGGGGGGCTCTCCGGGGAGCTGTTTTTT
TRBV7-9,NA,NA,TRBJ1-5,CASSFIDQPQHF,TGTGCCAGCAGCTTTATAGATCAGCCCCAGCATTTT
TRBV27,NA,NA,TRBJ2-2,CASSLEGYTGELFF,TGTGCCAGCAGTTTAGAGGGTTACACCGGGGAGCTGTTTTTT
TRBV10-2,NA,NA,TRBJ2-2,CASSRLGIVGELNTGELFF,TGCGCCAGCAGTCGACTAGGGATTGTGGGGGAGCTAAACACCGGGGAGCTGTTTTTT
TRBV2,NA,TRBD2,TRBJ2-7,CASKDPGLAGAIEQYF,TGTGCCAGCAAAGACCCGGGACTAGCGGGAGCAATCGAGCAGTACTTC
TRBV7-2,NA,TRBD2,TRBJ2-7,CASSLVLAVNYEQYF,TGTGCCAGCAGCTTAGTTCTAGCGGTAAACTACGAGCAGTACTTC
TRBV6-1,NA,NA,TRBJ1-1,CASTPLRVGTEAFF,TGTGCCAGCACCCCCCTGCGGGTGGGCACTGAAGCTTTCTTT
TRBV19,NA,NA,TRBJ2-2,CASSPPLANTGELFF,TGTGCCAGTAGTCCCCCTCTTGCGAACACCGGGGAGCTGTTTTTT
TRBV27,NA,TRBD2,TRBJ2-1,CASSYKAGNSYEQFF,TGTGCCAGCAGTTATAAAGCGGGGAATAGTTATGAGCAGTTCTTC
TRBV6-1,NA,TRBD1,TRBJ2-7,CASTQGANYEQYF,TGTGCCAGCACCCAGGGGGCCAACTACGAGCAGTACTTC
TRBV11-2,NA,NA,TRBJ2-4,CASSLLSRQLRNIQYF,TGTGCCAGCAGCTTATTATCCCGACAGCTCAGAAACATTCAGTACTTC
TRBV28,NA,NA,TRBJ2-7,CASVGGTAYEQYF,TGTGCCAGCGTGGGCGGGACCGCCTACGAGCAGTACTTC
TRBV5-1,NA,TRBD1,TRBJ1-3,CASSLLGQEAGNTIYF,TGCGCCAGCAGCTTGTTGGGACAGGAGGCTGGAAACACCATATATTTT
TRBV29-1,NA,NA,TRBJ2-1,CSVRTTTYNEQFF,TGCAGCGTTCGGACTACCACCTACAATGAGCAGTTCTTC
TRBV27,once,TRBD2,TRBJ2-1,CASRRGAYNEQFF,TGTGCCAGCAGGCGGGGGGCCTACAATGAGCAGTTCTTC
TRBV28,once,NA,TRBJ1-2,CASETANYGYTF,TGTGCCAGCGAGACAGCGAACTATGGCTACACCTTC
TRBV27,NA,NA,TRBJ1-3,CASSLGGLGNTIYF,TGTGCCAGCAGTTTGGGGGGTCTCGGAAACACCATATATTTT
TRBV30,NA,TRBD1,TRBJ2-2,CAWGRGQGTGELFF,TGTGCCTGGGGCCGGGGACAGGGGACCGGGGAGCTGTTTTTT
TRBV4-2,NA,TRBD2,TRBJ2-1,CASSQGPTGTSVYNEQFF,TGTGCCAGCAGCCAAGGGCCGACCGGGACTAGCGTATACAATGAGCAGTTCTTC
TRBV19,NA,TRBD2,TRBJ2-7,CASNGGLAGEKQYF,TGTGCCAGTAATGGGGGACTAGCGGGAGAGAAGCAGTACTTC
TRBV4-1,NA,NA,TRBJ2-1,CASTGLGREKGNEQFF,TGCGCCAGCACTGGGTTAGGACGGGAGAAGGGCAATGAGCAGTTCTTC
TRBV28,NA,TRBD1,TRBJ1-1,CASRLRGPGTEAFF,TGTGCCAGCAGGCTAAGGGGGCCGGGCACTGAAGCTTTCTTT
TRBV6-5,NA,NA,TRBJ2-7,CASRNPGQGLEQYF,TGTGCCAGCAGAAATCCGGGGCAGGGGCTCGAGCAGTACTTC
TRBV7-8,NA,NA,TRBJ2-7,CASSFGQTYEQYF,TGTGCCAGCAGCTTTGGACAAACCTACGAGCAGTACTTC
TRBV28,NA,TRBD1,TRBJ1-2,CASSRGGTVYGYTF,TGTGCCAGCAGCCGGGGGGGGACAGTTTATGGCTACACCTTC
TRBV5-6,NA,TRBD1,TRBJ2-2,CASSFGGQGLRGELFF,TGTGCCAGCAGCTTCGGGGGACAGGGTCTGAGAGGGGAGCTGTTTTTT
TRBV9,few,NA,TRBJ1-5,CASSVDGYSNQPQHF,TGTGCCAGCAGCGTAGACGGGTATAGCAATCAGCCCCAGCATTTT
TRBV28,NA,NA,TRBJ1-6,CASSMRQGRSPLHF,TGTGCCAGCTCTATGCGGCAGGGCAGATCACCCCTCCACTTT
TRBV6-5,NA,NA,TRBJ2-1,CASSYWGGARGNEQFF,TGTGCCAGCAGTTACTGGGGGGGGGCAAGGGGCAATGAGCAGTTCTTC
TRBV21-1,NA,NA,TRBJ2-7,CASSTREGTYEQYF,TGTGCCAGCAGCACACGGGAGGGCACGTACGAGCAGTACTTC
TRBV27,NA,NA,TRBJ2-7,CASKHGGDSSYEQYF,TGTGCCAGCAAGCACGGGGGAGATAGCTCCTACGAGCAGTACTTC
TRBV11-2,once,NA,TRBJ1-5,CASSPASPGSNQPQHF,TGTGCCAGCAGCCCCGCATCCCCGGGGAGCAATCAGCCCCAGCATTTT
TRBV5-1,NA,NA,TRBJ2-5,CASSPVAGRRLATQYF,TGCGCCAGCAGCCCCGTGGCAGGGCGGCGGCTCGCGACCCAGTACTTC
TRBV19,NA,NA,TRBJ1-5,CASRPQGINSNQPQHF,TGTGCCAGTAGGCCACAGGGTATTAATAGCAATCAGCCCCAGCATTTT
TRBV18,NA,NA,TRBJ2-5,CASSSDRMETQYF,TGTGCCAGCTCATCCGACAGGATGGAGACCCAGTACTTC
TRBV14,NA,TRBD1,TRBJ2-7,CASSQAGQGLNYEQYF,TGTGCCAGCAGCCAGGCCGGACAGGGTCTGAACTACGAGCAGTACTTC
TRBV11-1,NA,NA,TRBJ2-2,CASSLSRSTGELFF,TGTGCCAGCAGCTTATCAAGGAGCACCGGGGAGCTGTTTTTT
TRBV5-5,NA,TRBD1,TRBJ2-7,CASSLAWRTGRLPEQYF,TGTGCCAGCAGCTTGGCATGGCGGACAGGGAGGCTGCCCGAGCAGTACTTC
TRBV29-1,NA,NA,TRBJ2-7,CSVEEAGGYEQYF,TGCAGCGTTGAAGAGGCAGGGGGGTACGAGCAGTACTTC
TRBV7-2,once,NA,TRBJ1-1,CASSLGPRGNTEAFF,TGTGCCAGCAGCCTAGGACCACGGGGGAACACTGAAGCTTTCTTT
TRBV30,NA,NA,TRBJ2-7,CACIRDYEQYF,TGTGCCTGTATAAGAGACTACGAGCAGTACTTC
TRBV20-1,NA,NA,TRBJ2-7,CSALGGYEQYF,TGCAGTGCTTTGGGGGGCTACGAGCAGTACTTC